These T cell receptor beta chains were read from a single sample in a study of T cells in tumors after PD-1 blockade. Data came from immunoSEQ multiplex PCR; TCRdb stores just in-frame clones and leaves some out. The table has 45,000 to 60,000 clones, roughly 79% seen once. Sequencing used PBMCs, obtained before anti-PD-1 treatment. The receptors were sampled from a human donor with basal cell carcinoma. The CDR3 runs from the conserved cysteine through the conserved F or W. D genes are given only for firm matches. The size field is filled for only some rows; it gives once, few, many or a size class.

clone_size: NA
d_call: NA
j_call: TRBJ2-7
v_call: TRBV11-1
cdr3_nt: TGTGCCAGCAGCCCGCGTCGGGACAACTCCTACGAGCAGTACTTC
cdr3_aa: CASSPRRDNSYEQYF

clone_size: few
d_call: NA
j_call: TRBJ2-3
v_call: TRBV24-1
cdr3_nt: TGTGCCACCAGTGATTTAGTAGGAGGGCAAACCGACACAGATACGCAGTATTTT
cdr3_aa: CATSDLVGGQTDTDTQYF

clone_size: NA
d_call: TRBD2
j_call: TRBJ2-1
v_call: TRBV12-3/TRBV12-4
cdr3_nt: TGTGCCAGCAGGGGGAGGGACAATGAGCAGTTCTTC
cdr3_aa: CASRGRDNEQFF

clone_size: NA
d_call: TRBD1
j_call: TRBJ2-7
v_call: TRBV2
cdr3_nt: TGTGCCAGCAGTGAAGGCTGGCAGGGGGCCTACGAGCAGTACTTC
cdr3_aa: CASSEGWQGAYEQYF

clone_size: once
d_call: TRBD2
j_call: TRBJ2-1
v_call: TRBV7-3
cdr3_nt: TGTGCCAGCAGCGTAGGAGTCGGGGGGTACAATGAGCAGTTCTTC
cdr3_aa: CASSVGVGGYNEQFF

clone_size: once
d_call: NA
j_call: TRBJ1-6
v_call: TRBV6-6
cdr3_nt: TGTGCCAGCAGTTACTCGGGGGGGGATTCACCCCTCCACTTT
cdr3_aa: CASSYSGGDSPLHF

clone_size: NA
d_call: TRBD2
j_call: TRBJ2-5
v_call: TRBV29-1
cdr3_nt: TGCAGCACTAGGACTAGCTTGCAGACCCAGTACTTC
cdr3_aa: CSTRTSLQTQYF

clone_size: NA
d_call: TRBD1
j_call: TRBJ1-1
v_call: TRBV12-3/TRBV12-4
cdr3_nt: TGTGCCAGCAGTGGGACAGGGGTCACTGAAGCTTTCTTT
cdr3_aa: CASSGTGVTEAFF

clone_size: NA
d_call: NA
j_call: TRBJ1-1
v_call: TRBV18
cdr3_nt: TGTGCCAGCTCACCACTTGCGACCCTCGAAGCTTTCTTT
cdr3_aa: CASSPLATLEAFF

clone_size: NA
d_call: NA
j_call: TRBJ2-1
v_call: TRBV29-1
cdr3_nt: TGCAGCGTTGAAGGGGGACGGTACAATGAGCAGTTCTTC
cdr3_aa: CSVEGGRYNEQFF

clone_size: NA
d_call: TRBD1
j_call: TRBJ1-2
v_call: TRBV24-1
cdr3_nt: TGTGCCACCAGTGAGGGGGACAGGGACGGCTACACCTTC
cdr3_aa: CATSEGDRDGYTF

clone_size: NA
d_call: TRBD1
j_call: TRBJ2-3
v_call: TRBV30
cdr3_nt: TGTGCCTGGAGTGTAGGGACAGGGATCACAGATACGCAGTATTTT
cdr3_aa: CAWSVGTGITDTQYF

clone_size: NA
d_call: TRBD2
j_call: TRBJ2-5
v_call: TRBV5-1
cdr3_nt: TGCGCCAGCACCACAACTTCTAGCGGGGGAGGGACCCAGTACTTC
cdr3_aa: CASTTTSSGGGTQYF

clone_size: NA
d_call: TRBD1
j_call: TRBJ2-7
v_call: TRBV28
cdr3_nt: TGTGCCAGCAGCCCGTCCGACAGGGAAGGCTACGAGCAGTACTTC
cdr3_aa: CASSPSDREGYEQYF

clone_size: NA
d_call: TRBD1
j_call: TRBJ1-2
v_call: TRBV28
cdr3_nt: TGTGCCAGCAGTTTAGGACAGGGTTTGGGGTATGGCTACACCTTC
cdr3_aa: CASSLGQGLGYGYTF

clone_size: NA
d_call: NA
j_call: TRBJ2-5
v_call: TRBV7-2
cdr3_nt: TGTGCCAGCAGCTCTGACAGGGAGGCGGGAGAGACCCAGTACTTC
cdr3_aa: CASSSDREAGETQYF

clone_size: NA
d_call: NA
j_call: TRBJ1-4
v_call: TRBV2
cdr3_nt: TGTGCCAGCAGACGCGCCCCACAGGGTCCGGAAAAACTGTTTTTT
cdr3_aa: CASRRAPQGPEKLFF

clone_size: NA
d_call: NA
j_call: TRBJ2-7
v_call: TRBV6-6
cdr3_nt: TGTGCCAGCAGTCCGGACAGAAACCCCTACGAGCAGTACTTC
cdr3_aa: CASSPDRNPYEQYF

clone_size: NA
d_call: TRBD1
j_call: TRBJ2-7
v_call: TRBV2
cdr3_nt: TGTGCCAGCAGTTACAGACAGGGGTCCTACGAGCAGTACTTC
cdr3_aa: CASSYRQGSYEQYF

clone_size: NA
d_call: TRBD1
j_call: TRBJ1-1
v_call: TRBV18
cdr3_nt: TGTGCCAGCTCACCTCCCGGGACAGGGGTCAGGATCACTGAAGCTTTCTTT
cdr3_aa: CASSPPGTGVRITEAFF

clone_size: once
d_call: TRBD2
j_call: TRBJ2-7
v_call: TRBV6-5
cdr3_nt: TGTGCCAGCAGTTACTCGAGGGCCAGCGGGAGGGCCAAGCAGTACTTC
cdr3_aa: CASSYSRASGRAKQYF

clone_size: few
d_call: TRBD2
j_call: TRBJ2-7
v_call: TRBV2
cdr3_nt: TGTGCCAGCAGTGAATCGAGCGGGAGGAACGAGCAGTACTTC
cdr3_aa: CASSESSGRNEQYF

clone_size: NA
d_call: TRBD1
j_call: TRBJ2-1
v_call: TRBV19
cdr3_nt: TGTGCCAGTAGTAGGGGGGACAGGTACAATGAGCAGTTCTTC
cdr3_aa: CASSRGDRYNEQFF

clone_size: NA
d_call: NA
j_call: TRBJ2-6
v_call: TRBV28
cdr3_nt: TGTGCCAGCAGTTTACAAAGGGCATCCTCTGGGGCCAACGTCCTGACTTTC
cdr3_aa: CASSLQRASSGANVLTF

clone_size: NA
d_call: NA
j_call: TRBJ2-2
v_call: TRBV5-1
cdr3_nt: TGCGCCAGCAGCTTGAACAGTGCGAACACCGGGGAGCTGTTTTTT
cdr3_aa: CASSLNSANTGELFF

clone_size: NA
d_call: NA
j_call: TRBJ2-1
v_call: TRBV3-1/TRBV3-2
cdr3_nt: TGTGCCAGCAGCTTGGGGGTTTTCAATGAGCAGTTCTTC
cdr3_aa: CASSLGVFNEQFF

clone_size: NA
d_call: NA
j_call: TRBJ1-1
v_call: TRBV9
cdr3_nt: TGTGCCAGCAGCGTGGGGGGGGGACCCGGGCCTGAAGCTTTCTTT
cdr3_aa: CASSVGGGPGPEAFF

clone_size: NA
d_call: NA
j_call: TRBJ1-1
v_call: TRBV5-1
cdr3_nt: TGCGCCAGCAGCTCTCTCGACAAGAACACTGAAGCTTTCTTT
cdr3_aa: CASSSLDKNTEAFF

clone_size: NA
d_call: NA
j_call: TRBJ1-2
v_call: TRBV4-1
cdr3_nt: TGCGCCAGCAGCCTGCTCTCTCGAGGGTCTAACTATGGCTACACCTTC
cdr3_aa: CASSLLSRGSNYGYTF

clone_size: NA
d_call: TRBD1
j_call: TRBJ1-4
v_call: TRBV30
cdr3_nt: TGTGCCTGGGCTCTAATCCCGGGACAGACCGAAAAACTGTTTTTT
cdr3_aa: CAWALIPGQTEKLFF

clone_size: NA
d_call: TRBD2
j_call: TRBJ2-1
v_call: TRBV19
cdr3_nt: TGTGCCAGTAGTATAAAAGTCGGGACTAGCTTCAATGAGCAGTTCTTC
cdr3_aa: CASSIKVGTSFNEQFF

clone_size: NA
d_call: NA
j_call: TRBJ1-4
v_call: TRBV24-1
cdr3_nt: TGTGCCCCCAAACAACACCAGGGTGTTGCAACTAATGAAAAACTGTTTTTT
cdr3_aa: CAPKQHQGVATNEKLFF

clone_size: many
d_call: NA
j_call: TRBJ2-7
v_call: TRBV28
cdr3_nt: TGTGCCAGCAGTAAACCATTTGGACAGCACGCCGAGCAGTACTTC
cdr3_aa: CASSKPFGQHAEQYF

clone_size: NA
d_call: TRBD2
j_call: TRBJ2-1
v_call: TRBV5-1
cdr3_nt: TGCGCCAGCAGATTTGAACAAGGACTAGCGGGAGGGGCCTACAATGAGCAGTTCTTC
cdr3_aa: CASRFEQGLAGGAYNEQFF

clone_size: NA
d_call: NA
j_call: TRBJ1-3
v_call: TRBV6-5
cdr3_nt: TGTGCCAGCAGAAAAGGGGTTGGAAACACCATATATTTT
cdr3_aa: CASRKGVGNTIYF